Listed below are T cell receptor beta chains from one sample, sequenced in a study of CD8 T cells in Susac syndrome. TCRdb fed the immunoSEQ multiplex PCR reads into MiXCR, producing one record per CDR3 protein. The repertoire has 70,000 to 85,000 distinct CDR3 sequences, 95% to 97% of them found once; the top ten carry 0.4% to 0.45%. The sample consisted of CD8+ T cells from PBMCs. The receptors shown here come from a human donor with Susac syndrome. Both conserved end residues are part of each CDR3. Fields, in order: V gene, clone size, J gene, D gene, CDR3 protein, CDR3 DNA. D genes are given only for firm matches. For some rows the clone size is stated as once, few or many, or as a class when expanded; others skip it.

v_gene: TRBV9
abundance: NA
j_gene: TRBJ1-5
d_gene: NA
CDR3aa: CASSVGDEGQPQHF
CDR3nt: TGTGCCAGCAGCGTAGGGGATGAGGGACAGCCCCAGCATTTT

v_gene: TRBV12-3/TRBV12-4
abundance: NA
j_gene: TRBJ2-3
d_gene: TRBD1
CDR3aa: CASSQTGLGTDTQYF
CDR3nt: TGTGCCAGCAGTCAGACAGGGCTCGGCACAGATACGCAGTATTTT

v_gene: TRBV15
abundance: NA
j_gene: TRBJ2-2
d_gene: NA
CDR3aa: CATSRGASTGELFF
CDR3nt: TGTGCCACCAGCAGAGGGGCCAGCACCGGGGAGCTGTTTTTT

v_gene: TRBV15
abundance: NA
j_gene: TRBJ1-5
d_gene: NA
CDR3aa: CATSSQRLGPQHF
CDR3nt: TGTGCCACCAGCTCGCAGCGCCTGGGGCCCCAGCATTTT

v_gene: TRBV9
abundance: NA
j_gene: TRBJ2-2
d_gene: TRBD2
CDR3aa: CASSIRVGGGNTGELFF
CDR3nt: TGTGCCAGCAGCATCCGAGTAGGCGGGGGGAACACCGGGGAGCTGTTTTTT

v_gene: TRBV7-9
abundance: NA
j_gene: TRBJ1-2
d_gene: NA
CDR3aa: CASSSQKTAANGYTF
CDR3nt: TGTGCCAGCAGCTCGCAAAAAACAGCTGCCAATGGCTACACCTTC

v_gene: TRBV6-2/TRBV6-3
abundance: NA
j_gene: TRBJ2-1
d_gene: TRBD2
CDR3aa: CASSYSIIPGTTTYNEQFF
CDR3nt: TGTGCCAGCAGTTACTCGATTATACCCGGGACTACGACTTACAATGAGCAGTTCTTC

v_gene: TRBV20-1
abundance: NA
j_gene: TRBJ2-2
d_gene: NA
CDR3aa: CSARAAGELFF
CDR3nt: TGCAGTGCTAGAGCAGCCGGGGAGCTGTTTTTT

v_gene: TRBV24-1
abundance: once
j_gene: TRBJ2-2
d_gene: NA
CDR3aa: CAPFGKTNTGELFF
CDR3nt: TGTGCCCCTTTTGGGAAGACGAACACCGGGGAGCTGTTTTTT

v_gene: TRBV10-3
abundance: NA
j_gene: TRBJ2-3
d_gene: NA
CDR3aa: CAISEWDRSTDTQYF
CDR3nt: TGTGCCATCAGTGAGTGGGACCGTAGCACAGATACGCAGTATTTT

v_gene: TRBV7-9
abundance: NA
j_gene: TRBJ2-5
d_gene: TRBD2
CDR3aa: CASALAGDLQETQYF
CDR3nt: TGTGCCAGCGCCTTAGCGGGGGACCTCCAAGAGACCCAGTACTTC

v_gene: TRBV16
abundance: NA
j_gene: TRBJ2-1
d_gene: TRBD2
CDR3aa: CASSHGTSGLKHNEQFF
CDR3nt: TGTGCCAGCAGCCATGGGACTAGCGGGCTTAAACACAATGAGCAGTTCTTC

v_gene: TRBV5-4
abundance: NA
j_gene: TRBJ1-2
d_gene: NA
CDR3aa: CASSLDKYGGANYGYTF
CDR3nt: TGTGCCAGCAGCTTGGACAAATACGGCGGGGCTAACTATGGCTACACCTTC

v_gene: TRBV20-1
abundance: once
j_gene: TRBJ2-6
d_gene: NA
CDR3aa: CSADPISGANVLTF
CDR3nt: TGCAGTGCGGATCCTATTTCTGGGGCCAACGTCCTGACTTTC

v_gene: TRBV27
abundance: NA
j_gene: TRBJ2-1
d_gene: NA
CDR3aa: CASSLRRDGNEQFF
CDR3nt: TGTGCCAGCAGTCTGCGACGGGACGGCAATGAGCAGTTCTTC

v_gene: TRBV7-9
abundance: NA
j_gene: TRBJ2-1
d_gene: TRBD1
CDR3aa: CASSSGQGRNNEQFF
CDR3nt: TGTGCCAGCAGCTCGGGACAGGGGAGGAACAATGAGCAGTTCTTC

v_gene: TRBV6-2/TRBV6-3
abundance: once
j_gene: TRBJ1-1
d_gene: NA
CDR3aa: CASSDLTRALTEAFF
CDR3nt: TGTGCCAGCAGTGACCTTACCCGGGCCCTTACTGAAGCTTTCTTT

v_gene: TRBV29-1
abundance: NA
j_gene: TRBJ1-1
d_gene: NA
CDR3aa: CSVGIENTEAFF
CDR3nt: TGCAGCGTTGGGATAGAGAACACTGAAGCTTTCTTT

v_gene: TRBV27
abundance: NA
j_gene: TRBJ1-5
d_gene: NA
CDR3aa: CASSPPGQPQHF
CDR3nt: TGTGCCAGCAGTCCCCCGGGTCAGCCCCAGCATTTT

v_gene: TRBV9
abundance: NA
j_gene: TRBJ2-1
d_gene: NA
CDR3aa: CASSVVDADGQFF
CDR3nt: TGTGCCAGCAGCGTAGTAGACGCCGATGGGCAGTTCTTC

v_gene: TRBV4-1
abundance: NA
j_gene: TRBJ1-2
d_gene: TRBD1
CDR3aa: CASSQDATGNIYGYTF
CDR3nt: TGCGCCAGCAGCCAAGATGCGACAGGGAACATCTATGGCTACACCTTC

v_gene: TRBV29-1
abundance: NA
j_gene: TRBJ1-2
d_gene: NA
CDR3aa: CSVNSHRNYGYTF
CDR3nt: TGCAGCGTTAACAGCCATCGCAACTATGGCTACACCTTC

v_gene: TRBV2
abundance: NA
j_gene: TRBJ2-2
d_gene: TRBD2
CDR3aa: CASNLGRTSATGELFF
CDR3nt: TGTGCCAGCAATCTAGGGAGGACTAGCGCCACCGGGGAGCTGTTTTTT

v_gene: TRBV15
abundance: NA
j_gene: TRBJ1-5
d_gene: TRBD1
CDR3aa: CATGQVFSNQPQHF
CDR3nt: TGTGCCACCGGACAGGTCTTTAGCAATCAGCCCCAGCATTTT

v_gene: TRBV28
abundance: NA
j_gene: TRBJ2-7
d_gene: NA
CDR3aa: CASSFSSSPEQYF
CDR3nt: TGTGCCAGCAGTTTTAGCTCGAGTCCCGAGCAGTACTTC

v_gene: TRBV25-1
abundance: NA
j_gene: TRBJ2-5
d_gene: NA
CDR3aa: CASSDRALQETQYF
CDR3nt: TGTGCCAGCAGTGATAGGGCACTCCAAGAGACCCAGTACTTC

v_gene: TRBV15
abundance: NA
j_gene: TRBJ2-3
d_gene: NA
CDR3aa: CATSPQTLSTDTQYF
CDR3nt: TGTGCCACCAGCCCTCAGACCCTTAGCACAGATACGCAGTATTTT

v_gene: TRBV18
abundance: few
j_gene: TRBJ1-1
d_gene: NA
CDR3aa: CASSAGNTEAFF
CDR3nt: TGTGCCAGCTCAGCAGGGAACACTGAAGCTTTCTTT

v_gene: TRBV5-4
abundance: few
j_gene: TRBJ1-1
d_gene: NA
CDR3aa: CASSLLTNTEAFF
CDR3nt: TGTGCCAGCAGCTTGTTGACGAACACTGAAGCTTTCTTT

v_gene: TRBV7-9
abundance: NA
j_gene: TRBJ2-7
d_gene: TRBD2
CDR3aa: CASSEAGTSGYEQYF
CDR3nt: TGTGCCAGCAGCGAGGCCGGGACTAGCGGCTACGAGCAGTACTTC

v_gene: TRBV27
abundance: NA
j_gene: TRBJ1-2
d_gene: NA
CDR3aa: CASRGGGYTF
CDR3nt: TGTGCCAGCAGGGGGGGTGGCTACACCTTC

v_gene: TRBV4-3
abundance: NA
j_gene: TRBJ1-2
d_gene: NA
CDR3aa: CASSQGDGNYGYTF
CDR3nt: TGCGCCAGCAGCCAGGGGGACGGTAACTATGGCTACACCTTC

v_gene: TRBV7-9
abundance: NA
j_gene: TRBJ1-5
d_gene: NA
CDR3aa: CASSDSKGQADNQPQHF
CDR3nt: TGTGCCAGCAGCGATAGTAAGGGGCAGGCAGACAATCAGCCCCAGCATTTT

v_gene: TRBV6-6
abundance: NA
j_gene: TRBJ2-6
d_gene: TRBD1
CDR3aa: CASSGQHEGANVLTF
CDR3nt: TGTGCCAGCTCGGGACAGCACGAAGGGGCCAACGTCCTGACTTTC

v_gene: TRBV5-1
abundance: NA
j_gene: TRBJ2-7
d_gene: NA
CDR3aa: CASSWVGVDEQYF
CDR3nt: TGCGCCAGCAGCTGGGTGGGAGTCGACGAGCAGTACTTC

v_gene: TRBV29-1
abundance: NA
j_gene: TRBJ1-1
d_gene: NA
CDR3aa: CSVARVGTEAFF
CDR3nt: TGCAGCGTTGCGAGGGTTGGGACTGAAGCTTTCTTT

v_gene: TRBV9
abundance: once
j_gene: TRBJ2-2
d_gene: NA
CDR3aa: CASSVDRFVTGELFF
CDR3nt: TGTGCCAGCAGCGTAGACCGGTTCGTCACCGGGGAGCTGTTTTTT

v_gene: TRBV5-1
abundance: NA
j_gene: TRBJ1-1
d_gene: NA
CDR3aa: CASSLVEGLPEAFF
CDR3nt: TGCGCCAGCAGCTTGGTTGAAGGGTTACCTGAAGCTTTCTTT

v_gene: TRBV30
abundance: once
j_gene: TRBJ1-1
d_gene: NA
CDR3aa: CAWRTLNTEAFF
CDR3nt: TGTGCCTGGAGGACATTGAACACTGAAGCTTTCTTT

v_gene: TRBV4-1
abundance: NA
j_gene: TRBJ2-1
d_gene: NA
CDR3aa: CASSRGGGLVEQFF
CDR3nt: TGCGCCAGCAGCCGTGGGGGGGGGCTGGTCGAGCAGTTCTTC

v_gene: TRBV7-8
abundance: NA
j_gene: TRBJ2-1
d_gene: NA
CDR3aa: CASSPRGISYNEQFF
CDR3nt: TGTGCCAGCAGCCCGAGGGGGATCTCCTACAATGAGCAGTTCTTC

v_gene: TRBV9
abundance: NA
j_gene: TRBJ1-5
d_gene: NA
CDR3aa: CASSAEREELVGQPQHF
CDR3nt: TGTGCCAGCAGCGCGGAGCGGGAGGAGCTAGTGGGGCAGCCCCAGCATTTT

v_gene: TRBV3-1
abundance: NA
j_gene: TRBJ2-1
d_gene: TRBD2
CDR3aa: CASSHLPERGGPRDEQFF
CDR3nt: TGTGCCAGCAGCCATCTACCCGAACGGGGGGGGCCGCGGGATGAGCAGTTCTTC

v_gene: TRBV21-1
abundance: NA
j_gene: TRBJ1-6
d_gene: NA
CDR3aa: CASSKVGAANSPLHF
CDR3nt: TGTGCCAGCAGCAAAGTTGGGGCAGCCAATTCACCCCTCCACTTT

v_gene: TRBV9
abundance: NA
j_gene: TRBJ1-2
d_gene: NA
CDR3aa: CASSVERGHYGYTF
CDR3nt: TGTGCCAGCAGCGTAGAACGGGGCCACTATGGCTACACCTTC

v_gene: TRBV5-6
abundance: NA
j_gene: TRBJ2-1
d_gene: TRBD1
CDR3aa: CASSGDSTYNEQFF
CDR3nt: TGTGCCAGCAGCGGGGACAGTACATACAATGAGCAGTTCTTC

v_gene: TRBV27
abundance: NA
j_gene: TRBJ2-7
d_gene: TRBD2
CDR3aa: CASSREGFNEQYF
CDR3nt: TGTGCCAGCAGCAGGGAGGGGTTCAACGAGCAGTACTTC

v_gene: TRBV4-2
abundance: NA
j_gene: TRBJ2-1
d_gene: NA
CDR3aa: CASSQEFAASDEQFF
CDR3nt: TGTGCCAGCAGCCAAGAGTTTGCAGCTAGCGATGAGCAGTTCTTC

v_gene: TRBV11-2
abundance: NA
j_gene: TRBJ2-5
d_gene: TRBD2
CDR3aa: CASSFRLAGGRGETQYF
CDR3nt: TGTGCCAGCAGCTTTAGACTAGCGGGGGGCCGTGGAGAGACCCAGTACTTC

v_gene: TRBV2
abundance: NA
j_gene: TRBJ1-5
d_gene: TRBD1
CDR3aa: CASSEDRGGQPQHF
CDR3nt: TGTGCCAGCAGTGAAGACAGGGGAGGCCAGCCCCAGCATTTT

v_gene: TRBV6-5
abundance: NA
j_gene: TRBJ2-5
d_gene: NA
CDR3aa: CASSQEFRGATQYF
CDR3nt: TGTGCCAGCAGTCAGGAATTCAGGGGCGCGACCCAGTACTTC

v_gene: TRBV23-1
abundance: NA
j_gene: TRBJ1-2
d_gene: NA
CDR3aa: CASSQGGNYGYTF
CDR3nt: TGCGCCAGCAGTCAAGGCGGAAACTATGGCTACACCTTC

v_gene: TRBV27
abundance: NA
j_gene: TRBJ2-5
d_gene: TRBD1
CDR3aa: CASSLSGTGGETQYF
CDR3nt: TGTGCCAGCAGTTTATCCGGGACAGGGGGCGAGACCCAGTACTTC

v_gene: TRBV29-1
abundance: NA
j_gene: TRBJ2-1
d_gene: TRBD2
CDR3aa: CSVGLAEPSSYNEQFF
CDR3nt: TGCAGCGTTGGGCTAGCGGAACCGAGCTCCTACAATGAGCAGTTCTTC